A single sample is the source of the 12 T cell receptor beta chains below, sequenced in a study of blood T cell repertoires in COVID-19. Sequencing was performed with immunoSEQ multiplex PCR; in TCRdb, only in-frame clones are kept and a portion is missing. There are about 76,000 clones in the sample; about 85% occur only once, and approximately 11% lies in the top ten. The specimen sequenced was peripheral blood. Receptors were obtained from a man aged 60 to 69 with COVID-19, enrolled during active disease.

This clone was picked up a small number of times. V and J are TRBV20-1 and TRBJ2-3, with TRBD2 matching over 7 bases. Germline V CDR1 and CDR2: DFQATT, SNEGSKA (reference sequence). There are 11 residues in the CDR3. CDR3 nucleotides: TGCACAGCGGGGAGCACAGATACGCAGTATTTT. It yields the protein CTAGSTDTQYF.

This clone has more than one count but fewer than ten. Written as DNA, the CDR3 is TGTGCCACCAGTGATTTAGGTGTTAGGGACATCAACACAGATACGCAGTATTTT. This sequence encodes CATSDLGVRDINTDTQYF. This chain connects TRBV24-1 to TRBJ2-3, with TRBD1 as a possible D gene (6 bases). The V end was cut by 1 base, the J end by 2 bases, with 18 bases between. Per germline, CDR1 KGHDR and CDR2 SFDVKD. The CDR3 runs to 18 residues.

With respect to this clone: Additional DNA sequences in this sample encode the identical CDR3. The V and J genes are TRBV18 and TRBJ2-7; D uncertain. V lost 2 bases to trimming and J lost 0 bases, with 8 bases between them. From germline, CDR1 is KGHSH and CDR2 LQKENI. The CDR3 loop spans 14 amino acids. CDR3 sequence reads: CASSPDSSSYEQYF. In DNA form, the CDR3 reads TGTGCCAGCTCACCAGACTCCAGCTCCTACGAGCAGTACTTC.

The chain combines TRBV7-2 with TRBJ2-3; 7 bases agree with TRBD2. This CDR3 contains 14 residues. Per the germline V gene, CDR1 is SGHTA and CDR2 is FQGNSA. The ends lost 6 bases at V and 1 base at J; junction bases unmatched: 4. The CDR3 spells CASSRSGGTDTQYF. Here the CDR3 DNA reads TGTGCCAGCAGTCGGAGCGGGGGCACAGATACGCAGTATTTT.

This clone was seen more than once but under ten times. The gene calls are TRBV5-5 and TRBJ2-7; 9 bases align to TRBD2. The CDR3 extends over 16 amino acids. V was pared by 4 bases and J by 2 bases, with 10 bases of the junction left unmatched. Germline loops: CDR1 SGHKS, CDR2 YYEKEE (reference sequence). CDR3 DNA: TGTGCCAGCAGCCCGACGGGGCTAGCGGGAACCTACGAGCAGTACTTC. This translates into CASSPTGLAGTYEQYF. Combining the CDR3 with reference TRBV5-5 and TRBJ2-7 gives the whole variable domain DAGVTQSPTHLIKTRGQQVTLRCSPISGHKSVSWYQQVLGQGPQFIFQYYEKEERGRGNFPDRFSARQFPNYSSELNVNALLLGDSALYLCASSPTGLAGTYEQYFGPGTRLTVT.

This sequence joins TRBV7-9 and TRBJ2-2; D possibly corresponds to TRBD2 (6 bases). Per the germline V gene, CDR1 is SEHNR and CDR2 is FQNEAQ (reference sequence). This CDR3 contains 15 residues. V gave up 4 bases and J gave up 5 bases, with 14 bases separating them. The CDR3 nucleotides are TGTGCCAGCAGCTCCTTAGCGGCGGGGACCGGGGAGCTGTTTTTT. Its protein is CASSSLAAGTGELFF.

The CDR3 DNA sequence: TGCGCCAGCAGCTACCGGACAGGGGGTTCTAATGAAAAACTGTTTTTT. Its protein product is CASSYRTGGSNEKLFF. V and J are TRBV5-1 and TRBJ1-4, with 10 bases lining up with TRBD1. The CDR3 has 16 amino acids. The V segment lost 3 bases and the J segment 3 bases; nucleotides outside the gene matches: 5. The germline gives CDR1 SGHRS, CDR2 YFSETQ.

This chain links TRBV20-1 with TRBJ1-4; 9 bases are a match to TRBD1. The V gene end was trimmed by 3 bases and the J gene end by 7 bases; junction bases not matched to a gene: 6. Per the germline V gene, CDR1 is DFQATT and CDR2 is SNEGSKA (reference sequence). The CDR3 spans 14 residues. The CDR3: CSASGQGLREKLFF. CDR3 coding DNA: TGCAGTGCTAGTGGACAGGGGCTGCGTGAAAAACTGTTTTTT.

The genes are TRBV28 and TRBJ1-2; D may be TRBD1 (6 bases). The germline V gene encodes CDR1 MDHEN and CDR2 SYDVKM. Trimming shortened V by 6 bases and J by 4 bases, and 15 bases separated the two germline ends. This CDR3 has 14 residues. CDR3 loop: CASRTQGIGYGYTF. In nucleotides, the CDR3 is TGTGCCAGCAGGACACAGGGTATTGGCTATGGCTACACCTTC.

The CDR3 DNA reads TGTGCCAGCAGTTTAGACTTCCGGCCCCTCCACTTT. Its protein product is CASSLDFRPLHF. This chain links TRBV12-3 or TRBV12-4 with TRBJ1-6; D remains unclear. Between the trimmed V and J ends, which lost 1 base and 13 bases, there was a span of 8 bases. CDR3 length equals 12 residues.

This clone was detected a few times. The rearrangement uses TRBV29-1 and TRBJ2-5, with TRBD2 matching 10 bases. Losses at the gene ends were 3 bases for V and 4 bases for J; bases not matched to a gene: 2. Germline V gives CDR1 SQVTM, CDR2 ANQGSEA. The CDR3 loop spans 13 amino acids. CDR3: CSVELAGAETQYF. The CDR3 DNA reads as TGCAGCGTTGAGCTAGCGGGAGCAGAGACCCAGTACTTC.

The V call is TRBV28, the J call TRBJ2-3; 12 positions agree with TRBD2. The V segment lost 4 bases and the J segment 3 bases; nucleotides outside the gene matches: 14. The CDR3 runs to 19 residues. CDR1 MDHEN and CDR2 SYDVKM come from the germline V gene. The CDR3 loop is CASSSIRASGGAGTDTQYF. The CDR3, as DNA: TGTGCCAGCAGTTCTATCCGGGCTAGCGGGGGGGCAGGTACAGATACGCAGTATTTT.